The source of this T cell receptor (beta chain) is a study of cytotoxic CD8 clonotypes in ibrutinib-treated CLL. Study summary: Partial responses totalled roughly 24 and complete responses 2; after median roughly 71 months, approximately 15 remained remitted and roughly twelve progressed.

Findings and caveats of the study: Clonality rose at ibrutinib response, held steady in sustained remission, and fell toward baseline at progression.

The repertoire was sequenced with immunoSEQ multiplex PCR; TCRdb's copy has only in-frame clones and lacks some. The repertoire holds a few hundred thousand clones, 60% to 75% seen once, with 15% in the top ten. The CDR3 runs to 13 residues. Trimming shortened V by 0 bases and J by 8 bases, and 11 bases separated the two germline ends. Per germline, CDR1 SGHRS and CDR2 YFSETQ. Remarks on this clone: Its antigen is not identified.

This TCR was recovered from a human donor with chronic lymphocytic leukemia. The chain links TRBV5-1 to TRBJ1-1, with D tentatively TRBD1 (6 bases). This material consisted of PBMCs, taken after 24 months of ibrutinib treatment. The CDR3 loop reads CASSLVDSSEAFF. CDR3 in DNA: TGCGCCAGCAGCTTGGTGGACAGTTCAGAAGCTTTCTTT.